These 14 T cell receptor beta chains came from one sample sequenced in a study of blood T cell repertoires in COVID-19. The table came from immunoSEQ multiplex PCR; TCRdb's copy has only in-frame clones and leaves some out. In the table there are just over 250,000 clones, 86% of which are singletons. Sequenced input: peripheral blood. Receptors were obtained from a man aged 35 to 55 who had recovered from COVID-19.

The gene calls are TRBV9 and TRBJ1-5; D is ambiguous. CDR1 is SGDLS and CDR2 is YYNGEE in the germline V gene. V lost 0 bases to trimming and J lost 0 bases, with 7 bases between them. The CDR3 is 15 residues long. As DNA, the CDR3 is TGTGCCAGCAGCGTAGCCCCGTATAGCAATCAGCCCCAGCATTTT. This sequence encodes CASSVAPYSNQPQHF.

The table lists this clone with a few counts. The gene calls are TRBV19 and TRBJ1-1, with D unresolved. V lost 4 bases to trimming and J lost 4 bases, with 10 bases between them. CDR1 and CDR2 (germline): LNHDA, SQIVND (reference sequence). The CDR3 length is 13 residues. CDR3 nucleotide sequence: TGTGCCAGTAGTACAGTTGTCCCCACTGAAGCTTTCTTT. It encodes CASSTVVPTEAFF.

The V and J genes are TRBV7-2 and TRBJ2-3; weak D call: TRBD2 (6 bases). Germline loops: CDR1 SGHTA, CDR2 FQGNSA. This CDR3 contains 15 residues. Trimming stripped 5 bases from V and 0 bases from J, with 12 bases between. CDR3 DNA: TGTGCCAGCAGCATCGGGCGGGGAAGCACAGATACGCAGTATTTT. The encoded protein is CASSIGRGSTDTQYF.

This chain joins TRBV5-3 and TRBJ2-1; 9 bases align to TRBD2. TRBV5-3 counts as an open reading frame of uncertain function. The CDR3 loop spans 15 amino acids. V lost 0 bases, J lost 4 bases, and 2 bases stayed unmatched. The CDR3 sequence is CARSLGTSDYNEQFF. CDR3 nucleotides: TGTGCCAGAAGCTTGGGGACTAGCGATTACAATGAGCAGTTCTTC.

Worth noting for this clone: A junction boundary mismatches the germline segment, possibly from a read error. The chain uses TRBV9 and TRBJ2-4, with 9 bases fitting TRBD2. The CDR3 covers 15 residues. The germline CDR1 and CDR2 sequences are SGDLS and YYNGEE. The chain's CDR3 is CASSVVLAGCPLSDF. CDR3 nucleotides: TGTGCCAGCAGCGTAGTGCTAGCGGGATGCCCGCTATCGGACTTC.

This chain uses TRBV4-2 with TRBJ2-5; TRBD2 is a possible D gene (5 bases). V lost 0 bases and J 5 bases, leaving 10 bases between the germline ends. In germline, CDR1 is LGHNA, CDR2 YNFKEQ. This CDR3 region has 14 residues. CDR3 protein: CASSQDARGETQYF. For the CDR3, the DNA is TGTGCCAGCAGCCAAGATGCCAGAGGGGAGACCCAGTACTTC.

The chain recombines TRBV2 with TRBJ2-1; the D is unclear. The CDR3 spans 15 residues. V shed 11 bases and J shed 1 base, with 18 bases lying between them. Germline loops: CDR1 SNHLY, CDR2 FYNNEI. The CDR3 DNA sequence: TGTGCCGGTAGAGGCCCCCGAGGTTCCTACAATGAGCAGTTCTTC. Translation: CAGRGPRGSYNEQFF.

This chain links TRBV6-1 with TRBJ1-2, with 8 bases that match TRBD1. The germline gives CDR1 MNHNS, CDR2 SASEGT. This CDR3 has 14 residues. Unmatched junction bases numbered 7, after V lost 0 bases and J lost 10 bases. The CDR3 here is CASSEAWGTGIYTF. CDR3 nucleotides: TGTGCCAGCAGTGAAGCGTGGGGGACAGGCATCTACACCTTC.

J is TRBJ2-5 and V is TRBV24-1; 9 bases match TRBD1. The V segment lost 2 bases and the J segment 5 bases; nucleotides outside the gene matches: 11. This CDR3 has 17 residues. Germline assignment: CDR1 KGHDR and CDR2 SFDVKD. The CDR3 DNA is TGTGCCACCAGTGATTCCCTCCCGGGACAGGGTGGGGAGACCCAGTACTTC. This encodes CATSDSLPGQGGETQYF.

The chain couples TRBV28 to TRBJ2-7; D not certain. Germline loops: CDR1 MDHEN, CDR2 SYDVKM. Trimming left V 5 bases short and J 5 bases short, with 16 bases between. This CDR3 has 14 amino acids. CDR3 bases: TGTGCCAGCAGTCCCGCTTTTGGTGTAGACGAGCAGTACTTC. Amino acid sequence: CASSPAFGVDEQYF.

This rearrangement joins TRBV5-4 to TRBJ2-5; TRBD1 is a possible D gene (5 bases). The germline CDR1 and CDR2 sequences are SGHNT and YYREEE (reference sequence). V dropped 1 base and J dropped 4 bases, with 8 bases sitting between them. This CDR3 contains 13 residues. The CDR3: CASSLFRAETQYF. The CDR3 region has the DNA TGTGCCAGCAGCTTGTTCAGGGCAGAGACCCAGTACTTC.

This clone appeared a few times. V and J are TRBV4-1 and TRBJ1-4; TRBD1 is a possible D gene (6 bases). Germline values: CDR1 MGHRA, CDR2 YSYEKL. The CDR3 totals 14 residues. V was clipped by 4 bases and J by 8 bases, with 14 bases between them. The CDR3 spells CASSPGPQGEKLFF. CDR3 nucleotides: TGCGCCAGCAGCCCGGGACCGCAGGGGGAAAAACTGTTTTTT.

The chain couples TRBV7-9 to TRBJ1-3; 8 positions match TRBD1. This CDR3 has 15 residues. In germline, CDR1 is SEHNR, CDR2 FQNEAQ (reference sequence). Trimming cost V 2 bases and J 3 bases; bases outside gene matches: 3. CDR3 residues: CASSLTRGRGNTIYF. In DNA, the CDR3 is TGTGCCAGCAGCTTAACCAGGGGGCGTGGAAACACCATATATTTT.

The chain joins TRBV27 to TRBJ2-5; D is perhaps TRBD2 (5 bases). This CDR3 comprises 15 residues. The V gene's germline CDR1 is MNHEY and CDR2 SMNVEV (reference sequence). Trimming stripped 4 bases from V and 5 bases from J, with 17 bases between. Here the CDR3 reads CASSSDWGVKETQYF. The CDR3 DNA reads as TGTGCCAGCAGTTCCGATTGGGGAGTAAAGGAGACCCAGTACTTC.